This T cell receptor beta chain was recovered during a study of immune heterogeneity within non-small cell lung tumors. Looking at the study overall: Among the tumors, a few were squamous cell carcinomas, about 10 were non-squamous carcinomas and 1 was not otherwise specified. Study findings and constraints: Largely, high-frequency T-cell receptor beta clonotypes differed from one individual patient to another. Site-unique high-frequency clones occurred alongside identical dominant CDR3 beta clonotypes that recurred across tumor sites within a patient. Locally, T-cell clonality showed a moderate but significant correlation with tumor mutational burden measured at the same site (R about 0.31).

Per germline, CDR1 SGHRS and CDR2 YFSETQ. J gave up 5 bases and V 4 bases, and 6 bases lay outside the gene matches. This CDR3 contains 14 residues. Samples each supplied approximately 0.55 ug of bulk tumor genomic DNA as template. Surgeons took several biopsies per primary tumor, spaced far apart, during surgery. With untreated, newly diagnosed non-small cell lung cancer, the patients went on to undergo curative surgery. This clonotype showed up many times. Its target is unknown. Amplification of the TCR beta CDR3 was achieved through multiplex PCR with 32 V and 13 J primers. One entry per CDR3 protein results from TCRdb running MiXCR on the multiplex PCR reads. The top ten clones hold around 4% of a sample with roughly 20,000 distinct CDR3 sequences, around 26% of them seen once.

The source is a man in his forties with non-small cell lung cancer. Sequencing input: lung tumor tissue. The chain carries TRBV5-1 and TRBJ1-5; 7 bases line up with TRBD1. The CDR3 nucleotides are TGCGCCAGCAGCCGGACAGGAGGGGATCAGCCCCAGCATTTT. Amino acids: CASSRTGGDQPQHF. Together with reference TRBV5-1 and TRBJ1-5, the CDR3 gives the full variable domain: KAGVTQTPRYLIKTRGQQVTLSCSPISGHRSVSWYQQTPGQGLQFLFEYFSETQRNKGNFPGRFSGRQFSNSRSEMNVSTLELGDSALYLCASSRTGGDQPQHFGDGTRLSIL.